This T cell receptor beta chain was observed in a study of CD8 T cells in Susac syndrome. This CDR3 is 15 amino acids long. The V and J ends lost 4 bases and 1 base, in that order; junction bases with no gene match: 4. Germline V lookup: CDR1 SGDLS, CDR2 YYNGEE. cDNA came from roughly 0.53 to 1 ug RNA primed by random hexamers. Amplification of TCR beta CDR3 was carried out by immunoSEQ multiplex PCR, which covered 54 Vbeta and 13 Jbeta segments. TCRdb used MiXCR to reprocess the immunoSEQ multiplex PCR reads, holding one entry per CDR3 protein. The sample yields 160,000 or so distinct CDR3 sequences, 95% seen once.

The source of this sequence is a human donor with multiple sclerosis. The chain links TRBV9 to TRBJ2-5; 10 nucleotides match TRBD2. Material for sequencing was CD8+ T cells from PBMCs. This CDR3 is CASSFLAGAQETQYF. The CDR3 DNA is TGTGCCAGCAGCTTTCTAGCGGGAGCCCAAGAGACCCAGTACTTC.